Sequencing of this T cell receptor beta chain was carried out in a study of low-dose radiotherapy and immunotherapy resistance in tumors. Study at large: Treatment of Cohort 1 consisted of 0.5 Gy per fraction every 2 weeks, adding up to 6.5 Gy. Cohort 2 was treated with 1 Gy per fraction every two weeks, amounting to 13 Gy across 26 weeks.

TRAV- and TRBV-specific primers, spanning alpha and beta chains, primed first-strand cDNA. Over roughly 18 PCR cycles, TCRs were amplified from a constant-region primer and V-primer adapter. TCRdb fed the reads into MiXCR, producing one record per CDR3 protein. The sample carries under 15,000 distinct CDR3 sequences, roughly 60% recorded once. The CDR3 totals 15 residues. Trimming took 7 bases from V and 2 from J; bases not matched to a gene: 5. Germline assignment: CDR1 MDHEN and CDR2 SYDVKM. Every donor was treated with nivolumab, ipilimumab, aspirin, low-dose cyclophosphamide and also low-dose radiotherapy. Patients who could take part had advanced solid tumors with no tumor-infiltrating lymphocytes.

The sequence came from a human donor with advanced metastatic prostate, ovarian, gallbladder or colorectal cancer (not recorded which). This table probably holds off-target reads from a library built for another chain. This chain joins TRBV28 and TRBJ2-3, with 11 bases fitting TRBD2. The CDR3 loop reads CASTSGRKLTDTQYF. In nucleotides, the CDR3 is TGTGCCAGCACTAGCGGGAGGAAGCTCACAGATACGCAGTATTTT.